The 18 T cell receptor beta chains below were found in one sample sequenced in a study of T cell responses to AZD1222 COVID-19 vaccine. TCRdb keeps only in-frame clones here, not all; method: immunoSEQ multiplex PCR. The sample holds 140,000 or so clones; about 88% are singletons and the top ten take 4% to 5%. Sample: peripheral blood, taken on day 0 of AZD1222 vaccination. The receptors were sampled from an adult in good health.

The V and J genes are TRBV19 and TRBJ2-5; D uncertain. The CDR3 spans 13 residues. Germline CDR1 reads LNHDA; CDR2 reads SQIVND (reference sequence). The germline V and J ends were trimmed by 1 base and 3 bases, with 6 bases remaining between them. The CDR3 protein is CASSIGQKETQYF. DNA of the CDR3: TGTGCCAGTAGTATAGGGCAGAAAGAGACCCAGTACTTC.

V gene TRBV10-1 combines with J gene TRBJ2-1; 10 nucleotides match TRBD2. The germline gives CDR1 WNHNN, CDR2 SYGVQD (reference sequence). Germline trimming cut 3 bases from V and 1 base from J; bases unmatched to any gene: 9. This CDR3 is 18 amino acids long. In DNA form, the CDR3 reads TGCGCCAGCAGTGATGGAGCGGGAGGGCCTTTTTCCTACAATGAGCAGTTCTTC. Protein: CASSDGAGGPFSYNEQFF.

The genes are TRBV15 and TRBJ2-3, with unresolved D. Trimming left V 4 bases short and J 1 base short, with 24 bases between. Germline CDR1 and CDR2: LNHNV and YYDKDF (reference sequence). CDR3 length equals 19 residues. DNA for the CDR3: TGTGCCACCAGCATCCTCCCCCCGGGCCAGGCCATCCGCACAGATACGCAGTATTTT. As protein: CATSILPPGQAIRTDTQYF.

The chain is built from TRBV4-2 and TRBJ2-7; 8 bases fit TRBD1. In germline, CDR1 is LGHNA, CDR2 YNFKEQ. J was trimmed by 0 bases and V by 1 base; bases with no gene match: 5. The CDR3 spans 16 residues. Here the CDR3 reads CASSQVEGQVSYEQYF. DNA for the CDR3: TGTGCCAGCAGCCAAGTGGAGGGACAGGTCTCCTACGAGCAGTACTTC.

The chain couples TRBV7-9 to TRBJ1-1; 8 nucleotides line up with TRBD1. J lost 6 bases, V lost 6 bases, and 12 bases had no gene match. Germline assignment: CDR1 SEHNR and CDR2 FQNEAQ (reference sequence). The CDR3 consists of 15 residues. CDR3 residues: CASSPMTGAGPEAFF. Written as DNA, the CDR3 is TGTGCCAGCAGTCCAATGACAGGGGCTGGGCCTGAAGCTTTCTTT.

The chain joins TRBV2 to TRBJ1-2; TRBD1 is a possible D gene (5 bases). The germline gives CDR1 SNHLY, CDR2 FYNNEI. This CDR3 contains 15 residues. The V and J ends lost 3 bases and 7 bases respectively, with 18 bases between them. CDR3 amino acids: CASSDGTRQGRGYTF. DNA for the CDR3: TGTGCCAGCAGTGATGGGACCCGGCAGGGTCGTGGCTACACCTTC.

The rearrangement uses TRBV6-5 and TRBJ2-7; TRBD2 matches at 9 bases. This CDR3 contains 15 residues. Per germline, CDR1 MNHEY and CDR2 SVGAGI. V lost 5 bases and J lost 6; bases outside the gene matches: 11. The CDR3 DNA reads as TGTGCCAGCAGTCCCAGCGCGGGAGGGAGTCGCGAGCAGTACTTC. Translated, it gives CASSPSAGGSREQYF.

V usage is TRBV19 and J usage is TRBJ1-5; D remains unclear. The CDR3 contains 14 residues. CDR1 is LNHDA and CDR2 is SQIVND in the germline V gene (reference sequence). Trimming pared 3 bases from V and 1 base from J, leaving 7 bases between. CDR3 in amino acids: CASSIRSSNQPQHF. The CDR3 DNA is TGTGCCAGTAGTATTAGGTCCAGCAATCAGCCCCAGCATTTT.

The gene calls are TRBV7-2 and TRBJ2-1; the D gene could be TRBD1 or TRBD2 (6 bases each). Germline CDR1 and CDR2: SGHTA and FQGNSA. V was cut by 5 bases and J by 5 bases, with 25 bases left in between. This CDR3 is built from 18 residues. This CDR3 is CASSPSRGKGGLDNEQFF. CDR3 nucleotide sequence: TGTGCCAGCAGCCCGAGCCGCGGGAAGGGGGGTTTAGACAATGAGCAGTTCTTC.

J is TRBJ1-6 and V is TRBV4-1; possible D gene TRBD1, 5 bases. V shed 0 bases and J shed 0 bases, with 9 bases lying between them. The CDR3 extends over 17 amino acids. Germline V lookup: CDR1 MGHRA, CDR2 YSYEKL. The CDR3 region is CASSQEHRSSYNSPLHF. CDR3 nucleotide sequence: TGCGCCAGCAGCCAAGAACACAGGAGCTCCTATAATTCACCCCTCCACTTT.

The chain uses TRBV20-1 and TRBJ1-2, with D unclear. With 5 bases removed from V and 8 bases from J, the gap between germline ends came to 9 bases. CDR3 size: 10 residues. CDR1 and CDR2 (germline): DFQATT, SNEGSKA (reference sequence). Written as DNA, the CDR3 is TGCAGTGCTTTAACATCCGGCTACACCTTC. This gives the protein CSALTSGYTF.

The rearrangement links TRBV5-8 to TRBJ2-3; 10 bases fit TRBD1. The V segment lost 2 bases and the J segment 4 bases; nucleotides outside the gene matches: 4. CDR3 length: 15 amino acids. CDR1 is SGHTS, CDR2 YDEGEE, per germline. In DNA form, the CDR3 reads TGTGCCAGCAGCTTCGGGACAGGGGAGGCAGATACGCAGTATTTT. Translation gives CASSFGTGEADTQYF.

About this clone: The germline gene is not matched at one end of the junction; a read error may be the cause. This chain connects TRBV7-9 to TRBJ2-2; 7 bases are a match to TRBD2. This CDR3 has 18 residues. CDR1 is SEHNR and CDR2 is FQNEAQ in the germline V gene (reference sequence). CDR3 coding DNA: TGTGCCGGCAGCTCTCCCCCCGGGCTAGCGGCGAACACCGGGGAGCTGTTTTTT. Encoded protein: CAGSSPPGLAANTGELFF.

The chain combines TRBV5-1 with TRBJ1-2; D perhaps matches TRBD1 (5 bases). CDR3 length equals 15 residues. CDR1 SGHRS and CDR2 YFSETQ come from the germline V gene. The CDR3 sequence: CGTGNSSLGEGGYTF. The CDR3 coding sequence is TGCGGAACGGGGAACAGCAGCTTGGGGGAGGGTGGCTACACCTTC.

The CDR3 spells CASSPAGQGSYEQYF. Written as DNA, the CDR3 is TGTGCCAGCAGTCCCGCCGGACAGGGGTCCTACGAGCAGTACTTC. The V gene is TRBV7-9, the J gene TRBJ2-7, with TRBD1 identical over 9 bases. CDR3 length equals 15 residues. The J segment lost 1 base and the V segment lost 6 bases, leaving 7 bases of the junction unmatched. The germline V gene encodes CDR1 SEHNR and CDR2 FQNEAQ (reference sequence).

This clone showed up just once. This chain joins TRBV7-9 and TRBJ2-3; no clear D gene. This CDR3 has 13 amino acids. Deletions cut 2 bases from V and 7 bases from J, with 10 bases between. CDR1 and CDR2 from the germline V gene are SEHNR and FQNEAQ (reference sequence). The CDR3 bases are TGTGCCAGCAGCTTAAACCCCATCAATACGCAGTATTTT. The encoded protein is CASSLNPINTQYF.

J is TRBJ1-1 and V is TRBV24-1; D remains ambiguous. Germline-derived CDR1 and CDR2 are KGHDR and SFDVKD. This CDR3 spans 12 amino acids. Trimming took 11 bases from V and 1 from J, leaving 10 bases between them. CDR3 in amino acids: CASGGRNTEAFF. CDR3 DNA sequence: TGTGCCAGTGGCGGGCGGAACACTGAAGCTTTCTTT.

CDR3 nucleotide sequence: TGTGCCAGCAGCTTGGAGGCCGGGTCACATTCACCCCTCCACTTT. Its translation: CASSLEAGSHSPLHF. The rearrangement uses TRBV5-4 and TRBJ1-6; no reliable D call. Trimming pared 0 bases from V and 8 bases from J, leaving 12 bases between. The length of the CDR3 is 15 residues. Germline values: CDR1 SGHNT, CDR2 YYREEE (reference sequence). Full variable domain (outside the CDR3, taken from reference TRBV5-4 and TRBJ1-6): ETGVTQSPTHLIKTRGQQVTLRCSSQSGHNTVSWYQQALGQGPQFIFQYYREEENGRGNFPPRFSGLQFPNYSSELNVNALELDDSALYLCASSLEAGSHSPLHFGNGTRLTVT.